The entry that follows covers one TCR beta chain sequence. Its specific antigen is unknown. One base away there is no much larger clone; base qualities are not given. The data were taken from a study of blood T cell repertoires in COVID-19 (TCRdb year 2020). Turning to the overall study: Samples from collaborators originated in the United States, Italy and Spain and spanned both the acute and convalescent phases of COVID-19. The dataset comprised deeply sampled blood TCRbeta repertoires from subjects exposed to, actively infected with, or recovered from COVID-19. The samples were drawn from two sources: the first 160 participants of the ongoing ImmuneRACE study, and 950 to 1,500 subjects contributed by 6 global collaborators. The material from the prospective study consisted of cDNA or gDNA derived from T cells, B-cell-depleted T cells, or PBMCs. Where available, HLA class I and class II types were obtained from metadata supplied by the sample provider rather than from assay-based typing. A de-identified subject ID, COVID-19 status, age in years and sex were almost always included in the sample metadata. The repertoires were made available in a free public database intended to serve as a resource for research on the immune response to SARS-CoV-2.

Relative to germline, V is 0 bases shorter and J is 5 bases shorter, with 14 bases between their ends. Reading the germline V gene gives CDR1 SGHRS and CDR2 YFSETQ. The CDR3 runs 15 residues from the cysteine to the phenylalanine. Left in the record is the CDR3 DNA by itself, 45 bases read in frame from the first base. Collaborating institutions collected whole blood in K2EDTA tubes following their own protocols. For TCRbeta analysis, collaborators shipped samples in one of three forms: frozen whole blood, isolated PBMCs, or DNA extracted from either of those sample types. What the authors observed across the whole study: The amount of clinical and demographic metadata varied by source and participant and was provided uncurated.

TCRbeta CDR3 regions were amplified from genomic DNA using the immunoSEQ Assay, a bias-controlled multiplex PCR. Turning to the authors' computational methods: The number of nucleated cells in each sample was estimated by amplification of reference gene primers within the assay. To quantify the absolute abundance of each unique TCRbeta CDR3 rearrangement, sequence reads were collapsed and filtered. Productive Simpson clonality was computed per sample as the square root of Simpson's diversity index over productive rearrangements. Entries here come from immuneACCESS through TCRdb and include only in-frame sequences with V and J called. Some clones fail to appear in such tables; in the studies checked, an unresolved V gene covers under half of the shortfall, and the cause of the remainder is unknown. That table furnishes V, J and clone size, whereas the DNA furnished D and trimming. The table for this sample lists about 94,000 clones; approximately 83% of them were counted only once. The top ten clonotypes cover around 5.8% of the sample.

The source of this sequence is a man aged 55-75 years with acute or convalescent COVID-19. Source material: peripheral blood. The chain is encoded by TRBV5-1 joined to TRBJ1-1, with no confident D gene call. Here the CDR3 is given as CASSLAWATGTEAFF. The DNA reads as follows: TGCGCCAGCAGCTTGGCCTGGGCCACGGGGACTGAAGCTTTCTTT.